This T cell receptor beta chain was documented in a study of blood T cell repertoires in COVID-19. Study-wide background: COVID-19 samples from acute and convalescent phases originated in the United States, Italy and Spain.

Assay used: immunoSEQ multiplex PCR; TCRdb lists only in-frame clones, some missing. The data contain about 88,000 clones, more than 75% of them singletons. This clone appeared a few times. Per germline, CDR1 LGHNT and CDR2 FRNRAP. The CDR3 length is 14 residues. V was trimmed by 3 bases and J by 4 bases, leaving 12 bases between them. The source material was peripheral blood. The sequence was collected from a woman between 65 and 79 years old with acute or convalescent COVID-19. The chain is built from TRBV12-5 and TRBJ1-2; D is uncertain. CDR3 amino acids: CASGLSQRSYGYTF. The CDR3 nucleotides read TGTGCTAGTGGTTTATCTCAGCGATCCTATGGCTACACCTTC.